These 11 T cell receptor beta chains originate from one sample sequenced in a study of blood T cells in healthy people across ages. Alongside a J-beta primer mix, a sample-barcoded 5' primer served in a second PCR lasting about 7 to 11 cycles. One entry per CDR3 protein results from TCRdb running MiXCR on the 5' RACE reads. This sample carries over a million distinct CDR3 sequences, about 40% of them seen once, and the ten largest clones take roughly 7.9%. The sample taken for sequencing was blood. Receptors originate from a woman under 30 in good health.

The CDR3 sequence: CASSSPHASGTAYEQYF. The DNA for the CDR3 is TGTGCCAGCAGTTCCCCCCACGCTTCAGGTACCGCCTACGAGCAGTACTTC. The rearrangement joins TRBV27 to TRBJ2-7; no firm D call. There are 17 residues in the CDR3. Germline lookup yields CDR1 MNHEY and CDR2 SMNVEV (reference sequence). Between the trimmed V and J ends, which lost 4 bases and 2 bases, there was a span of 21 bases.

The chain has TRBV5-1 and TRBJ1-1; D is perhaps TRBD1 (5 bases). The CDR3 covers 13 residues. Germline V gene sequence: CDR1 SGHRS, CDR2 YFSETQ. V was pared by 4 bases and J by 8 bases, with 15 bases between. CDR3 nucleotides: TGCGCCAGCAGCGGGGGTGGGACCCCAGAAGCTTTCTTT. This encodes CASSGGGTPEAFF.

The J gene is TRBJ2-1, the V gene TRBV4-2; 8 positions agree with TRBD1. V shed 0 bases, J shed 8 bases, and the junction held 6 bases outside the gene matches. The germline V gene encodes CDR1 LGHNA and CDR2 YNFKEQ. The CDR3 totals 15 residues. The CDR3 coding sequence is TGTGCCAGCAGCCAAGAACACGGGACAGGCGATGAGCAGTTCTTC. It codes for CASSQEHGTGDEQFF.

The J gene is TRBJ2-1, the V gene TRBV24-1, with D perhaps matching TRBD2 (6 bases). Trimming removed 5 bases at V and 11 bases at J, with 18 bases between. Germline CDR1 reads KGHDR; CDR2 reads SFDVKD. This CDR3 is built from 14 residues. As DNA, the CDR3 is TGTGCCACCAGTGGAGGAGGGAAAGGCACCCAGCAGTTCTTC. Translating it yields CATSGGGKGTQQFF.

The chain uses TRBV24-1 and TRBJ2-2; TRBD1 agrees at 8 bases. This CDR3 spans 16 amino acids. Germline values: CDR1 KGHDR, CDR2 SFDVKD. J gave up 6 bases and V 1 base, and 6 bases lay outside the gene matches. CDR3 sequence: CATSDFRTGTAGELFF. CDR3 DNA sequence: TGTGCCACCAGTGATTTCCGGACAGGGACGGCCGGGGAGCTGTTTTTT.

This chain joins TRBV2 and TRBJ2-1; TRBD1 matches at 8 bases. CDR3 length: 14 amino acids. The germline CDR1 and CDR2 sequences are SNHLY and FYNNEI. After removal of 7 bases from V and 7 bases from J, the junction contained 9 bases not matched to a gene. DNA of the CDR3: TGTGCCAGCATCCGGGACAGGATTGGGAATGAGCAGTTCTTC. Its protein is CASIRDRIGNEQFF.

V usage is TRBV5-5 and J usage is TRBJ2-1; D is uncertain. V was trimmed by 4 bases and J by 9 bases, leaving 23 bases between them. Germline CDR1 reads SGHKS; CDR2 reads YYEKEE (reference sequence). This CDR3 is 16 amino acids long. CDR3 sequence (DNA): TGTGCCAGCAGCCCTGCCGGGCTAGTGGTTGAGGCTGAGCAGTTCTTC. This translates into CASSPAGLVVEAEQFF. Based on the CDR3 plus reference TRBV5-5 and TRBJ2-1, the full variable domain is DAGVTQSPTHLIKTRGQQVTLRCSPISGHKSVSWYQQVLGQGPQFIFQYYEKEERGRGNFPDRFSARQFPNYSSELNVNALLLGDSALYLCASSPAGLVVEAEQFFGPGTRLTVL.

This clonotype was counted a few times. The V gene is TRBV6-6, the J gene TRBJ1-2, with D possibly TRBD1 on 6 matching bases. Germline lookup yields CDR1 MNHNY and CDR2 SVGAGI (reference sequence). Between the trimmed V and J ends, which lost 6 bases and 7 bases, there was a span of 12 bases. The CDR3 contains 12 residues. The CDR3 nucleotides read TGTGCCAGCAGCCCCACAGGGAGTGGCTACACCTTC. Residues: CASSPTGSGYTF.

The V gene is TRBV11-2, the J gene TRBJ2-1; TRBD2 matches at 14 bases. Germline CDR1 is SGHAT and CDR2 is FQNNGV. The trim removed 3 bases at V and 5 bases at J, leaving 21 bases unmatched. The CDR3 runs 22 residues. The CDR3 region is CASSFHKQPGLAGAGYDNEQFF. CDR3 in DNA: TGTGCCAGCAGCTTTCACAAACAGCCGGGACTAGCGGGAGCTGGGTATGACAATGAGCAGTTCTTC.

V and J are TRBV11-2 and TRBJ2-4; D call uncertain. The CDR3 is 17 residues long. The V end lost 0 bases, the J end lost 6 bases, and 18 bases lay between the germline ends. Germline CDR1 is SGHAT and CDR2 is FQNNGV. The CDR3 bases are TGTGCCAGCAGCTTAGATCGCGAGACCGCTGCCCTAAACATTCAGTACTTC. As protein: CASSLDRETAALNIQYF.

This chain connects TRBV29-1 to TRBJ2-1, with 7 bases that match TRBD1. The germline V gene encodes CDR1 SQVTM and CDR2 ANQGSEA. The junction had 10 bases not matched to a gene; V was cut back by 3 bases and J by 2 bases. The CDR3 has 16 residues. CDR3 sequence (DNA): TGCAGCGTTGAGCCTTTTACCGGGACAGCCTACAATGAGCAGTTCTTC. Translation gives CSVEPFTGTAYNEQFF.